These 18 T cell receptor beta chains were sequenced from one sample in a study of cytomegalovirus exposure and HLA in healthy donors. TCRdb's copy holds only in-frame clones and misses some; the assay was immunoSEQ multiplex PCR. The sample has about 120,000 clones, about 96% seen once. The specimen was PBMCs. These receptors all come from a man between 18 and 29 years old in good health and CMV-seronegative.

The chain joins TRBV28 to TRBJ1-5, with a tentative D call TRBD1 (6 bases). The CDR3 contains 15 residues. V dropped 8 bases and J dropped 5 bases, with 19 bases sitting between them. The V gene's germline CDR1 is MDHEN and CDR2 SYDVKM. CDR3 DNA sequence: TGTGCCAGCTGCCCTCGCACAGGGTCTTATCAGCCCCAGCATTTT. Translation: CASCPRTGSYQPQHF. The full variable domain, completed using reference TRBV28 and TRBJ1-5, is DVKVTQSSRYLVKRTGEKVFLECVQDMDHENMFWYRQDPGLGLRLIYFSYDVKMKEKGDIPEGYSVSREKKERFSLILESASTNQTSMYLCASCPRTGSYQPQHFGDGTRLSIL.

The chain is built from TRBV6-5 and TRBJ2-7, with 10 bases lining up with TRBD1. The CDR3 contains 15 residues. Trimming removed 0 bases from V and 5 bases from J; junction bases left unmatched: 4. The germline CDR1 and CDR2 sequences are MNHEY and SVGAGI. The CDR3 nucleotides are TGTGCCAGCAGTTACTCGGGGACAGGGGTACACGAGCAGTACTTC. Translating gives CASSYSGTGVHEQYF.

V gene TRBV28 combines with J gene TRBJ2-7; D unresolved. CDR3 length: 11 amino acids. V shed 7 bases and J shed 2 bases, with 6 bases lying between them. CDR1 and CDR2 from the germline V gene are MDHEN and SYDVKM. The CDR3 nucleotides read TGTGCCAGCACCTCGGCCTACGAGCAGTACTTC. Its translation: CASTSAYEQYF.

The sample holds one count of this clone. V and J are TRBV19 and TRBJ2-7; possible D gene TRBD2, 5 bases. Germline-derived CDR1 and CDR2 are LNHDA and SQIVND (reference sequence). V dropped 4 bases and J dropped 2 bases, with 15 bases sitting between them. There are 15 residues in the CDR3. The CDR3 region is CASSTPEGRAYEQYF. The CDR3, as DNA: TGTGCCAGTAGTACCCCCGAGGGTAGGGCCTACGAGCAGTACTTC.

The CDR3 sequence: CASSQDTQRELGTDTQYF. The CDR3 DNA sequence: TGCGCCAGCAGCCAAGATACACAGCGGGAGTTGGGCACAGATACGCAGTATTTT. The chain links TRBV4-3 to TRBJ2-3, with 8 bases lining up with TRBD2. The CDR3 runs 18 residues. The ends lost 0 bases at V and 1 base at J; junction bases unmatched: 9. CDR1 is LGHNA and CDR2 is YSLEER in the germline V gene.

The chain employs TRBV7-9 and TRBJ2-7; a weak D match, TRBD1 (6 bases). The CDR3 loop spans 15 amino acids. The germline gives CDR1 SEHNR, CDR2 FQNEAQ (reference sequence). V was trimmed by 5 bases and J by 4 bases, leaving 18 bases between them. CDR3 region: CASSPGAELIYEQYF. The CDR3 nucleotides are TGTGCCAGCAGCCCAGGGGCGGAACTAATTTACGAGCAGTACTTC.

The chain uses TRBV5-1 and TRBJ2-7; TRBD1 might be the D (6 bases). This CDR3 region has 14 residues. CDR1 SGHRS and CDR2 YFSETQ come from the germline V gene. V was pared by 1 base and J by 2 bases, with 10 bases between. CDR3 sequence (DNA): TGCGCCAGCAGCTTGAATCCAGGGGCCTACGAGCAGTACTTC. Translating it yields CASSLNPGAYEQYF. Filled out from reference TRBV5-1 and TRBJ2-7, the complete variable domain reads KAGVTQTPRYLIKTRGQQVTLSCSPISGHRSVSWYQQTPGQGLQFLFEYFSETQRNKGNFPGRFSGRQFSNSRSEMNVSTLELGDSALYLCASSLNPGAYEQYFGPGTRLTVT.

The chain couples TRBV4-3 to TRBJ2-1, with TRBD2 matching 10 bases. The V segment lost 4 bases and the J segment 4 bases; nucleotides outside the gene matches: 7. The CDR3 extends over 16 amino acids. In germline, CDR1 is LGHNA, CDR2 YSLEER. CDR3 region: CASSRKGLAEYNEQFF. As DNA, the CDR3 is TGCGCCAGCAGCCGGAAAGGACTAGCGGAGTACAATGAGCAGTTCTTC.

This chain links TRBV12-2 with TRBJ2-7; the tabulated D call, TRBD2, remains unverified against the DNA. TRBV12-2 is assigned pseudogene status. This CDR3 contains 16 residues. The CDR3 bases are TGTGCAAGTCGCTTAGCGAGAGCTAGCCGCATCTACGAGCAGTACTTC. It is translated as CASRLARASRIYEQYF.

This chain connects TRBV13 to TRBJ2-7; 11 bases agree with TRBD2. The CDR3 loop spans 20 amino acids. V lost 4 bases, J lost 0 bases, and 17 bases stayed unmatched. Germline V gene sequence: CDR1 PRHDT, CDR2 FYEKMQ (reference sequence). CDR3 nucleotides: TGTGCCAGCAGCTATAGCGGGAGGGCCTTGGCGCGTGCTAGCTCCTACGAGCAGTACTTC. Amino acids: CASSYSGRALARASSYEQYF.

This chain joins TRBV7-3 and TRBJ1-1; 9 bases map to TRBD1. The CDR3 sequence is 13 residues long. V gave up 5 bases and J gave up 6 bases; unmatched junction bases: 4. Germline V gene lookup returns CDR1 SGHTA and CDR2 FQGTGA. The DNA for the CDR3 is TGTGCCAGCAGCGAGACAGGGGGACCTGAAGCTTTCTTT. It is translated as CASSETGGPEAFF.

The CDR3 protein is CASTGGRAATGELFF. The CDR3 DNA sequence: TGTGCCAGTACAGGCGGGAGGGCCGCCACCGGGGAGCTGTTTTTT. This chain links TRBV19 with TRBJ2-2, with 9 nucleotides matching TRBD2. Trimming at V came to 7 bases and at J to 4 bases, leaving 7 bases not matched to a gene. Germline V gives CDR1 LNHDA, CDR2 SQIVND (reference sequence). This CDR3 has 15 residues.

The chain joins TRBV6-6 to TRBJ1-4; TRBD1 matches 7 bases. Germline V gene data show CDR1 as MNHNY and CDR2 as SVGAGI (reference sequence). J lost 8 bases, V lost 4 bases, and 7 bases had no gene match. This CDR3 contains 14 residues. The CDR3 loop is CASSSRQGGEKLFF. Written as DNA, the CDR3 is TGTGCCAGCAGTTCTCGACAGGGCGGGGAAAAACTGTTTTTT.

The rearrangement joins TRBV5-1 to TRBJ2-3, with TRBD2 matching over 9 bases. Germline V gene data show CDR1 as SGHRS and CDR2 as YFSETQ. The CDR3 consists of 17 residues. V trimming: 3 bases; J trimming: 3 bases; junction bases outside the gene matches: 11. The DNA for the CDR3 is TGCGCCAGCAGCTCTAGCGGGATCCGACTTACGACAGATACGCAGTATTTT. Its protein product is CASSSSGIRLTTDTQYF.

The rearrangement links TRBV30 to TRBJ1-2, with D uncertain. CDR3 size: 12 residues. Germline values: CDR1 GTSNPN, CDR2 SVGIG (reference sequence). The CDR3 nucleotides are TGTGTAGAACGATACCCGGTGAGAGGCTACACCTTC. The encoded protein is CVERYPVRGYTF.

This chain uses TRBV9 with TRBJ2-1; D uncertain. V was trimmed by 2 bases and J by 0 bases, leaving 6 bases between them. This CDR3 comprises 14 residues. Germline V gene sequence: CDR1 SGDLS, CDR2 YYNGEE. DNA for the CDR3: TGTGCCAGCAGCGTGACAAGCTCCTACAATGAGCAGTTCTTC. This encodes CASSVTSSYNEQFF.

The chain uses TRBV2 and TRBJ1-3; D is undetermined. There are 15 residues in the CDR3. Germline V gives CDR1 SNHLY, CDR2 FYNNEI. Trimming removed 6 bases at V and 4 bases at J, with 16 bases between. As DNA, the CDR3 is TGTGCCAGCAGCCCACGGGAGGGTAGGGGAAACACCATATATTTT. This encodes CASSPREGRGNTIYF.

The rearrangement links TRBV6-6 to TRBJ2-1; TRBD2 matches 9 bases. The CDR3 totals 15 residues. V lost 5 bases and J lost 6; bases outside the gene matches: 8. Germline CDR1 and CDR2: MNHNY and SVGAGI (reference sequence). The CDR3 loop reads CASSTPTSGFNEQFF. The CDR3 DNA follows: TGTGCCAGCAGTACGCCGACTAGCGGATTCAATGAGCAGTTCTTC.